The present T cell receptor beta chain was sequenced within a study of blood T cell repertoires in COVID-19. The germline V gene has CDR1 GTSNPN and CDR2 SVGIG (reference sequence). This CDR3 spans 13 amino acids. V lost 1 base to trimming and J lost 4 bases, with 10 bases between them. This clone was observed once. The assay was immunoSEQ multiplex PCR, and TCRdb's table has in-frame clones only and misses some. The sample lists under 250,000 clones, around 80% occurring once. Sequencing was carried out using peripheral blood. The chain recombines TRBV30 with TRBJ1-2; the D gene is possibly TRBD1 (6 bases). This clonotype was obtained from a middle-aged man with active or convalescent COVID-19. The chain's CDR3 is CAWSEQTGYGYTF. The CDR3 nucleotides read TGTGCCTGGAGTGAACAGACAGGCTATGGCTACACCTTC.